These 10 T cell receptor beta chains share one sample of origin, sequenced in a study of cytomegalovirus exposure and HLA in healthy donors. PCR amplification relied on 60 Vbeta primers (plus 13 Jbeta primers). Measured with immunoSEQ multiplex PCR; TCRdb has only the in-frame clones, and not every one. The sample lists 120,000 or so clones; around 80% were seen once. Sequencing was done on a sample of PBMCs. These receptors were collected from a man in his fifties or sixties in good health and CMV-seronegative.

The V and J genes are TRBV7-2 and TRBJ2-1, with 9 bases identical to TRBD2. The ends lost 0 bases at V and 7 bases at J; junction bases unmatched: 7. Looked up from germline, CDR1 is SGHTA and CDR2 is FQGNSA. The CDR3 loop spans 16 amino acids. The CDR3 sequence: CASSLAWASGANEQFF. The CDR3 coding sequence is TGTGCCAGCAGCTTAGCTTGGGCTAGCGGGGCTAATGAGCAGTTCTTC.

In this sample, this clone turned up once. The CDR3 sequence: CASSAQGAGANVLTF. The CDR3 coding sequence is TGTGCCAGCAGCGCCCAGGGGGCTGGGGCCAACGTCCTGACTTTC. This sequence joins TRBV9 and TRBJ2-6; TRBD1 matches at 7 bases. From germline, CDR1 is SGDLS and CDR2 YYNGEE. The CDR3 length is 15 residues. With V trimmed by 3 bases and J by 2 bases, 2 bases remained unmatched. The complete variable domain, with remaining parts taken from reference TRBV9 and TRBJ2-6, reads DSGVTQTPKHLITATGQRVTLRCSPRSGDLSVYWYQQSLDQGLQFLIQYYNGEERAKGNILERFSAQQFPDLHSELNLSSLELGDSALYFCASSAQGAGANVLTFGAGSRLTVL.

This clone was found once. The chain joins TRBV29-1 to TRBJ2-3; 11 nucleotides agree with TRBD2. The CDR3 loop spans 14 amino acids. V shed 4 bases and J 6 bases; nucleotides not matched to a gene: 6. Germline lookup yields CDR1 SQVTM and CDR2 ANQGSEA. CDR3 sequence (DNA): TGCAGCGTTGCGTCTAGCGGGAGGCTGGATACGCAGTATTTT. It encodes CSVASSGRLDTQYF.

This chain connects TRBV4-1 to TRBJ2-7, with 10 bases matching TRBD2. From germline, CDR1 is MGHRA and CDR2 YSYEKL. Trimming removed 0 bases from V and 6 bases from J; junction bases left unmatched: 8. The CDR3 covers 16 residues. CDR3 sequence reads: CASSQDRSGRAREQYF. The CDR3 coding sequence is TGCGCCAGCAGCCAAGATCGCAGCGGGAGGGCCCGCGAGCAGTACTTC.

This chain joins TRBV5-8 and TRBJ1-1, with 8 bases aligning to TRBD1. V lost 0 bases to trimming and J lost 11 bases; unmatched junction nucleotides: 9. The CDR3 consists of 14 residues. Germline lookup yields CDR1 SGHTS and CDR2 YDEGEE. CDR3 sequence: CASSLGDRHRWAFF. Here the CDR3 DNA reads TGTGCCAGCAGCTTGGGGGACAGGCATCGCTGGGCTTTCTTT.

This sequence joins TRBV11-2 and TRBJ2-3; weak D call: TRBD2 (6 bases). This CDR3 comprises 15 residues. Trimming pared 2 bases from V and 2 bases from J, leaving 11 bases between. Looked up from germline, CDR1 is SGHAT and CDR2 is FQNNGV. The CDR3 DNA is TGTGCCAGCAGCTTAACGGGGACTTCCACAGATACGCAGTATTTT. This codes for CASSLTGTSTDTQYF.

V is TRBV28 and J is TRBJ2-7; 7 nucleotides align to TRBD1. This CDR3 is built from 14 residues. V lost 5 bases and J lost 5; bases outside the gene matches: 9. Germline V gene lookup returns CDR1 MDHEN and CDR2 SYDVKM. CDR3 coding DNA: TGTGCCAGCAGTCTAGGGAGACAGGGAAACGAGCAGTACTTC. Its protein is CASSLGRQGNEQYF.

CDR3 sequence reads: CASSRQGGTTNEKLFF. CDR3 coding DNA: TGTGCCAGTAGTCGACAGGGGGGTACAACTAATGAAAAACTGTTTTTT. V is TRBV19 and J is TRBJ1-4, with 9 positions matching TRBD1. Per germline, CDR1 LNHDA and CDR2 SQIVND (reference sequence). The CDR3 extends over 16 amino acids. The V and J ends lost 5 bases and 0 bases, in that order; junction bases with no gene match: 4.

The chain is built from TRBV4-1 and TRBJ1-1; 8 nucleotides align to TRBD1. The V gene's germline CDR1 is MGHRA and CDR2 YSYEKL. The length of the CDR3 is 18 residues. J was trimmed by 0 bases and V by 4 bases; bases with no gene match: 13. Here the CDR3 DNA reads TGCGCCAGCAGCCCGTCGAGAGACAGGGGATACATGAACACTGAAGCTTTCTTT. It encodes CASSPSRDRGYMNTEAFF.

The chain recombines TRBV4-1 with TRBJ2-7; 9 positions agree with TRBD1. This CDR3 spans 14 amino acids. The ends lost 3 bases at V and 3 bases at J; junction bases unmatched: 3. The V gene's germline CDR1 is MGHRA and CDR2 YSYEKL. CDR3 in DNA: TGCGCCAGCAGCCAGGGACAGGGAAGCTACGAGCAGTACTTC. Translated: CASSQGQGSYEQYF.